This TCR beta chain was captured by sequencing in a study of blood T cell repertoires in COVID-19. With 4 bases removed from V and 6 bases from J, the gap between germline ends came to 11 bases. This CDR3 is built from 13 residues. Per germline, CDR1 LNHNV and CDR2 YYDKDF (reference sequence). Data came from immunoSEQ multiplex PCR; TCRdb stores just in-frame clones and leaves some out. In the table there are 400,000 to 450,000 clones, 86% of which are singletons. The source material was peripheral blood. The receptor's source is a woman aged 25-40 years with active or convalescent COVID-19. The J gene is TRBJ2-3, the V gene TRBV15; TRBD2 is a possible D gene (6 bases). CDR3: CATSTARGDTQYF. CDR3 coding DNA: TGTGCCACCAGCACAGCCCGGGGGGATACGCAGTATTTT. Complete variable domain (other parts from reference TRBV15 and TRBJ2-3): DAMVIQNPRYQVTQFGKPVTLSCSQTLNHNVMYWYQQKSSQAPKLLFHYYDKDFNNEADTPDNFQSRRPNTSFCFLDIRSPGLGDTAMYLCATSTARGDTQYFGPGTRLTVL.